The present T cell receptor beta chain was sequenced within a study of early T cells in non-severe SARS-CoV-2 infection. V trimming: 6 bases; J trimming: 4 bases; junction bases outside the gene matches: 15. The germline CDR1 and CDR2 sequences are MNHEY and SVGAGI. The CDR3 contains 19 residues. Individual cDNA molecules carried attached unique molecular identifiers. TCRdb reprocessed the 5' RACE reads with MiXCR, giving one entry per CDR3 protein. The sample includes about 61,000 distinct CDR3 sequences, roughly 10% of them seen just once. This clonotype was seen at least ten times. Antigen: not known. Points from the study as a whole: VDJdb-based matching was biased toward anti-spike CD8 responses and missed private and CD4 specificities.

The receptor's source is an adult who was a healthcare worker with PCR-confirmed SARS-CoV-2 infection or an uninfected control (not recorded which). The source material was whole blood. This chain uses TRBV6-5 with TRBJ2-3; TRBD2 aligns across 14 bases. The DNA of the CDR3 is TGTGCCAGCAGGCTCTCCCCGGGACTAGCGGGGGAAGGCGCAGATACGCAGTATTTT. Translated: CASRLSPGLAGEGADTQYF.